Detailed here is one T cell receptor (beta chain). The CDR3 is 15 residues long. The germline V gene encodes CDR1 LNHDA and CDR2 SQIVND (reference sequence). V shed 2 bases, J shed 9 bases, and the junction held 5 bases outside the gene matches. TCRdb re-derived calls from the 5' RACE reads in MiXCR, one entry per CDR3 protein. The top ten hold 20% to 25% of the sample, which has about 85,000 distinct CDR3 sequences, about an eighth seen once. The data originate from a study of T cells after yellow fever vaccination. Study-level findings and limits: Subsequent to the booster, the majority of primary-vaccination clones reappeared (about 97% CD4, 85% to 90% CD8).

The source material was CD8+ T cells not binding an NS4B(214-222) dextramer, sorted from PBMCs, sampled roughly 23 days after the first yellow fever vaccination. The sequence came from a man younger than 35 who received the YFV17D yellow fever vaccine. The J gene is TRBJ2-1, the V gene TRBV19; 12 nucleotides match TRBD2. CDR3: CASSIWLAGGAEQFF. In nucleotides, the CDR3 is TGTGCCAGTAGTATATGGCTAGCGGGGGGGGCTGAGCAGTTCTTC.